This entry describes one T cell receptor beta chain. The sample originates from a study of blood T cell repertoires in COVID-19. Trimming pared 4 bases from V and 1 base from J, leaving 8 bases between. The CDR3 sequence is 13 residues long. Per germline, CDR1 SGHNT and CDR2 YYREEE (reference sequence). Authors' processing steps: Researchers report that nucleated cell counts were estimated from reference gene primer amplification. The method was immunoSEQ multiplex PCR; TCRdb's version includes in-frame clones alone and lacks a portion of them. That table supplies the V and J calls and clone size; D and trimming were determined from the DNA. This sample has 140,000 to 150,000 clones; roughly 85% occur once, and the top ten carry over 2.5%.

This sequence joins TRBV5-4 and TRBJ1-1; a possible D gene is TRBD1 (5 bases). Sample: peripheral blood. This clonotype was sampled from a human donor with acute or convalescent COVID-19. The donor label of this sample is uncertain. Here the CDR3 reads CASSQTGNTEAFF. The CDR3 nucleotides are TGTGCCAGCAGCCAAACAGGGAACACTGAAGCTTTCTTT.